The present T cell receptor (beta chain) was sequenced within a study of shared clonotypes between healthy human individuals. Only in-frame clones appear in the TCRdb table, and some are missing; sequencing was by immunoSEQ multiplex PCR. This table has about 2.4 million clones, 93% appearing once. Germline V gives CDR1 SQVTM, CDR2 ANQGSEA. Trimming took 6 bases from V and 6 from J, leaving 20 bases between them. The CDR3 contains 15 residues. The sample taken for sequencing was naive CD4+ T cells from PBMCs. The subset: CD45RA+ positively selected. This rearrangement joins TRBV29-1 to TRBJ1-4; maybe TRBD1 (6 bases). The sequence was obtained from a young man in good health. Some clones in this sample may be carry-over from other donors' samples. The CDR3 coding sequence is TGCAGCGTCTGGGATCGTGGGGGGCGTTATGAAAAACTGTTTTTT. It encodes CSVWDRGGRYEKLFF.